This T cell receptor (beta chain) was recorded in a study of shared clonotypes between healthy human individuals. Study-level information: Two female and a few male donors aged 18 to 49 were enrolled. Findings and caveats of the study: Rarefaction showed sorted-subset sequencing was incomplete despite large depth. Sharing across a handful of donors was seen in roughly 5% of naive CD4 clonotypes.

The study ran the assay at deep level. Clones were sequenced by immunoSEQ multiplex PCR, and TCRdb holds only the in-frame ones, with some missing. Of around 2.1 million clones listed, about 92% were seen once; the top ten hold approximately 1.7%. Between the trimmed V and J ends, which lost 0 bases and 5 bases, there was a span of 15 bases. The CDR3 totals 16 residues. Germline V gives CDR1 LNHNV, CDR2 YYDKDF (reference sequence). This clone is a singleton in its sample. Its specificity is unknown. Naive CD8 cells lacked CD45RO and underwent positive selection for CCR7, leaving out terminally differentiated effector memory CD45RA+ cells.

The J gene is TRBJ2-3, the V gene TRBV15, with D perhaps TRBD2 (6 bases). This sequence originates from a man between 18 and 29 years old in good health. Some clones in this sample may be carry-over from other donors' samples. The sequenced sample consisted of naive CD8+ T cells from PBMCs. The CDR3 DNA is TGTGCCACCAGCAGAGAGGGGGGAGTTGGCAGAGATACGCAGTATTTT. Its protein is CATSREGGVGRDTQYF.